The 7 T cell receptor beta chains in this list originate from one sample, sequenced in a study of T cells in Graves' hyperthyroidism and ophthalmopathy. RNA transcripts gave rise to amplified TCR beta CDR3 regions. HTBI primers were the set used in a first-round RT-PCR of the TCR CDR3. A single record per CDR3 protein comes from TCRdb applying MiXCR to the multiplex PCR reads. The repertoire holds 450,000 to 650,000 distinct CDR3 sequences, with around 20% as singletons. Sequences were obtained from blood. The receptors were sampled from a man in his late teens or twenties with Graves' hyperthyroidism.

There are a few counts of this clonotype. This sequence joins TRBV11-3 and TRBJ2-5; 12 positions agree with TRBD1. The germline V gene has CDR1 SGHNT and CDR2 YENEEA. This CDR3 has 15 residues. The V segment lost 5 bases and the J segment 3 bases; nucleotides outside the gene matches: 4. In DNA, the CDR3 is TGTGCCAGCAGCCCCGGGACAGGGGGCGAAGAGACCCAGTACTTC. Translating it yields CASSPGTGGEETQYF.

The genes are TRBV20-1 and TRBJ2-5; D is perhaps TRBD1 (6 bases). The V end was cut by 3 bases, the J end by 1 base, with 18 bases between. The CDR3 is 16 residues long. CDR1 is DFQATT and CDR2 is SNEGSKA in the germline V gene (reference sequence). The CDR3 coding sequence is TGCAGTGCTAGCAGCAGGGGTCGCGGCAGCCAAGAGACCCAGTACTTC. Its protein product is CSASSRGRGSQETQYF.

This clonotype turned up a few times. The chain uses TRBV28 and TRBJ2-4; D may be TRBD1 (6 bases). Germline CDR1 and CDR2: MDHEN and SYDVKM. Trimming removed 5 bases at V and 5 bases at J, with 16 bases between. There are 15 residues in the CDR3. The CDR3 protein is CASSKNDRLENIQYF. DNA for the CDR3: TGTGCCAGCAGTAAAAACGACAGGCTAGAAAACATTCAGTACTTC.

J is TRBJ1-1 and V is TRBV2; D unresolved. The germline V and J ends were trimmed by 3 bases and 5 bases, with 13 bases remaining between them. CDR3 length: 14 amino acids. The germline CDR1 and CDR2 sequences are SNHLY and FYNNEI. This CDR3 reads CASSDLAVSTEAFF. The CDR3 nucleotides are TGTGCCAGCAGTGACCTGGCAGTGAGTACTGAAGCTTTCTTT.

The V call is TRBV15, the J call TRBJ2-7; D might be TRBD1 (6 bases). The CDR3 length is 17 residues. Trimming left V 0 bases short and J 1 base short, with 16 bases between. Germline V CDR1 and CDR2: LNHNV, YYDKDF (reference sequence). DNA for the CDR3: TGTGCCACCAGCAGAGATGCAGGGACAATAGGATCCTACGAGCAGTACTTC. Translated: CATSRDAGTIGSYEQYF.

In this sample, this clonotype turned up many times. V is TRBV19 and J is TRBJ2-7; D is possibly TRBD2 (6 bases). From germline, CDR1 is LNHDA and CDR2 SQIVND (reference sequence). This CDR3 contains 13 residues. The V gene lost 8 bases and the J gene lost 3 bases, with 14 bases spanning the gap. The CDR3 DNA reads TGTGCCAGTTCGCCGGGACTCAACTACGAGCAGTACTTC. Amino acid sequence: CASSPGLNYEQYF.

This clonotype was counted ten times or more. V gene TRBV30 combines with J gene TRBJ1-1; D call uncertain. Germline CDR1 is GTSNPN and CDR2 is SVGIG (reference sequence). This CDR3 contains 11 residues. V lost 1 base and J 8 bases, leaving 8 bases between the germline ends. CDR3 amino acids: CAWSDISEAFF. CDR3 in DNA: TGTGCCTGGAGTGACATATCGGAAGCTTTCTTT.